This TCR beta chain was captured by sequencing in a study of T cells in tuberculosis. Study-level background: IGRA-negative adolescents, IGRA-positive adolescents with latent tuberculosis and adults with active tuberculosis formed this South African cohort.

The repertoire was sequenced with immunoSEQ multiplex PCR; TCRdb's copy has only in-frame clones and lacks some. The sample includes around 33,000 clones, 80% to 95% of them seen just once. As to time point: new active TB diagnosis, blood taken before or within 7 days of starting treatment. Overall study findings and caveats: A GMM-specific repertoire classifier reached 75% to 90% accuracy, AUROC 0.85 to 0.95. Selection depended on which cryopreserved specimens were available. Active tuberculosis alpha repertoires lay closer to GMM-specific TCRs than controls'.

In regard to this clone: Antigen specificity is unknown.

The source was PBMCs, collected at tuberculosis diagnosis. The receptor was derived from an adult with tuberculosis.

The CDR3 region is CASSPPAGGPVTQYF. The CDR3 coding sequence is TGTGCCAGTAGTCCCCCTGCGGGTGGACCTGTGACCCAGTACTTC. This rearrangement joins TRBV19 to TRBJ2-5; D is perhaps TRBD2 (5 bases). The length of the CDR3 is 15 residues. The ends were cut back, 5 bases at V and 7 bases at J, with 20 bases in the middle. Germline CDR1 reads LNHDA; CDR2 reads SQIVND (reference sequence).